This paragraph covers one T cell receptor (beta chain) sequence. There is no known antigen for this receptor. Qualities for individual bases were not recorded, and no much larger clone is one base off. This sample was included in a study of T cell responses to AZD1222 COVID-19 vaccine (dated by TCRdb to about 2021). Notes on the research overall: AZD1222 recipients with second doses at about 4 weeks or about 12 weeks were pooled, because spike-specific TCR depth and breadth did not differ between schedules. A total of about 240 trial participants underwent TCR sequencing, of whom around 200 received two doses of AZD1222 and approximately 25 received two doses of the MenACWY control vaccine. Trial participants were enrolled by age into subgroups of 18-55, 56-69 and 70-plus years, and around 150, 28 and 57 TCR-sequenced participants, respectively, were included in these subgroups. Study-wide findings and limitations: A significant rise in spike-specific TCR breadth and depth was observed after two AZD1222 doses relative to day 0 and relative to MenACWY recipients. Vaccine-associated CD4 TCRs spanned the whole spike protein, with dominant responses in regions 160-218 and 743-854. Because no samples from the day 14 peak response were available, repertoires could be characterized only after the peak T cell response. Participants were mostly white British and included more females than males, and it was suggested by the authors that clonal diversity may have been underestimated. The 56-69-year group was small, and its depth increase did not reach significance, likely because of low power. Nearly half of unique spike-specific TCRs reportedly recognized epitopes outside regions mutated in the B.1.351 and B.1.1.7 variants. Conclusions about previously exposed vaccinees were limited because only six AZD1222 recipients were SARS-CoV-2 seropositive at baseline.

The CDR3 regions of human TCRbeta chains were analyzed by immunosequencing. Regarding the original processing steps: Repertoire TCRs were checked for matches against a reference library of SARS-CoV-2-specific TCRs that had been generated using the MIRA antigen-specificity platform. Breadth meant the fraction of unique TCRs that were SARS-CoV-2-associated, whereas depth meant the fraction of total T cells that were SARS-CoV-2-associated. Each spike-specific TCR was assigned to its reactive spike region and to a CD4 or CD8 class using the MIRA data. Log10-transformed breadth and depth values were compared by one-way ANOVA with Sidak's multiple comparisons tests. Held by TCRdb, this immuneACCESS table contains in-frame sequences only and omits some clones. Under half of the omission traces to an unresolved V gene where checked; the cause of the rest is unknown. From that table come the V and J calls and clone size; the DNA was used to work out D and trimming. This sample gives more than 60,000 clones in total; approximately 82% of them show up just once. The ten largest clones add up to 20% of the sample.

This sample's time point label indicates: baseline before first vaccination. The vaccinee samples were drawn from two UK trials, COV001 and COV002, one of which was a single-blind randomized controlled phase 2/3 trial testing AZD1222 (ChAdOx1 nCoV-19) in healthy adults. For TCRbeta chain sequencing, PBMC samples were collected from trial participants at day 0 and at day 28 after the second dose. The TCR was taken from an adult in good health. The sample was peripheral blood, taken on day 0 of AZD1222 vaccination.

This receptor has the CDR3 CASKADSTDTQYF. The DNA sequence reads TGTGCCAGCAAAGCGGACTCCACAGATACGCAGTATTTT. The chain couples TRBV12-3 or TRBV12-4 to TRBJ2-3; the best D guess is TRBD2, with 5 bases matching. The CDR3, cysteine through phenylalanine, is 13 amino acids long. The CDR3 DNA has 39 bases and is translated from base 1. Trimming removed 7 bases from V and 2 bases from J, leaving 10 bases between the germline ends.